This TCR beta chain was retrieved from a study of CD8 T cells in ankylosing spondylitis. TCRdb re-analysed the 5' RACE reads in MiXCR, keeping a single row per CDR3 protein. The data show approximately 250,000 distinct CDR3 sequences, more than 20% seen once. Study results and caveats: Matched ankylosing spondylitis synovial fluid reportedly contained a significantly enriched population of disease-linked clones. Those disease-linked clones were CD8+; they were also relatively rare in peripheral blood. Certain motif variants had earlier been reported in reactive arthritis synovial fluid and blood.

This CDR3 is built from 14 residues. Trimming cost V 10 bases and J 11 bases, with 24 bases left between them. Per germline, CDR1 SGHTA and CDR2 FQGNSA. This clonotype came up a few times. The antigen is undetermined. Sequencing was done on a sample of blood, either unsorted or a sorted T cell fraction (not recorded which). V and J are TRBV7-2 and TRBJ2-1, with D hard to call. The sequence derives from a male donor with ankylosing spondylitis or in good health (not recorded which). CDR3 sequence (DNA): TGTGCCACCTCCCTTGGTTTGACGGTGAAAAAGCAGTTCTTC. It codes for CATSLGLTVKKQFF. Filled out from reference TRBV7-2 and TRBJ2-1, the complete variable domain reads GAGVSQSPSNKVTEKGKDVELRCDPISGHTALYWYRQSLGQGLEFLIYFQGNSAPDKSGLPSDRFSAERTGGSVSTLTIQRTQQEDSAVYLCATSLGLTVKKQFFGPGTRLTVL.